This T cell receptor (beta chain) was profiled in a study of post-analysis software for immune sequencing data. About the research overall: Some patients lacked subtype; others had relapsing-remitting, secondary progressive or progressive-relapsing disease.

The germline gives CDR1 SEHNR, CDR2 FQNEAQ (reference sequence). The CDR3 covers 13 residues. Trimming removed 5 bases from V and 10 bases from J, with 17 bases in between. Turning to this clonotype: Its antigen is undetermined.

Unique molecular identifiers were carried by the TCR beta cDNA libraries. TCRdb ran MiXCR on the PCR reads and lists one entry per CDR3 protein. The sample contains about 770,000 distinct CDR3 sequences, 46% of which appear only once. Study conclusions and caveats: Among multiple sclerosis patients, normalized Chao1 diversity was significantly below that of controls. Samples from one preparation batch, clustered by F measure, grouped strongly together. Controls showed lower frequencies than patients for a few TRBV segments, and TRBV5-6, TRBV5-1 and TRBV20-1 were among these.

This sequence was found in a girl aged 5 to 17 with multiple sclerosis. The chain couples TRBV7-9 to TRBJ1-1; D unclear. Material: blood. CDR3 residues: CASSDTSATAAFF. DNA for the CDR3: TGTGCCAGCAGCGACACCTCGGCTACAGCAGCTTTCTTT.